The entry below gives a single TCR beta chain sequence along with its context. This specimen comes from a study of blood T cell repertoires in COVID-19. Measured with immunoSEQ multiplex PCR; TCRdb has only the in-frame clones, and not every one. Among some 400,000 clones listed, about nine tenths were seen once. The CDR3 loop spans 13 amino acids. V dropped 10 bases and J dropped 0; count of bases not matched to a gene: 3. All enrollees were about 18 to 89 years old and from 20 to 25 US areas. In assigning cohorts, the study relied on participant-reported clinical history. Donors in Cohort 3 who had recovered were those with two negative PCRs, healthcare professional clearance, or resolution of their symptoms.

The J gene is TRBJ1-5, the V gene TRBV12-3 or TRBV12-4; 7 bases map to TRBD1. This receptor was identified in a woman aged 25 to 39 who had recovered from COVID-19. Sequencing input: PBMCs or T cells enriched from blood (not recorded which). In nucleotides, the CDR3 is TGTGCCACCGGGACAGCTAGCAATCAGCCCCAGCATTTT. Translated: CATGTASNQPQHF.